These 22 T cell receptor beta chains were sequenced from one sample in a study of STAT5B mutations in CD4+ large granular lymphocyte leukemia. Sequencing was performed with immunoSEQ multiplex PCR; in TCRdb, only in-frame clones are kept and a portion is missing. The sample contains roughly 34,000 clones, roughly 79% of which appear only once. Sample: CD4+ T cells from blood buffy coats. These receptors were obtained from a human donor in good health.

The rearrangement uses TRBV19 and TRBJ2-7; D might be TRBD2 (6 bases). Trimming stripped 6 bases from V and 12 bases from J, with 18 bases between. The CDR3 extends over 12 amino acids. The V gene's germline CDR1 is LNHDA and CDR2 SQIVND (reference sequence). The CDR3 sequence: CASSQVEGLVYF. CDR3 DNA sequence: TGTGCCAGTAGCCAAGTGGAGGGTCTTGTGTACTTC.

The rearrangement joins TRBV18 to TRBJ1-2; unclear D gene. From germline, CDR1 is KGHSH and CDR2 LQKENI. The CDR3 sequence is 13 residues long. The V end lost 6 bases, the J end lost 6 bases, and 14 bases lay between the germline ends. The CDR3 DNA is TGTGCCAGCTCCCCCCCGGGAGAAAATGGCTACACCTTC. Translating it yields CASSPPGENGYTF.

V is TRBV11-2 and J is TRBJ2-2; D is possibly TRBD1 (6 bases). V lost 2 bases to trimming and J lost 4 bases, with 11 bases between them. The CDR3 is 15 residues long. Germline V gives CDR1 SGHAT, CDR2 FQNNGV. The CDR3 DNA sequence: TGTGCCAGCAGCTTAAAGTTAGGGGGCACCGGGGAGCTGTTTTTT. Its translation: CASSLKLGGTGELFF.

This clone was counted between two and nine times. CDR3 nucleotide sequence: TGTGCCAGCAGCATGGGGACTAGCGGACCCTCGTGCGAGCAGTACTTC. Protein sequence: CASSMGTSGPSCEQYF. The chain recombines TRBV21-1 with TRBJ2-7; no DNA check was done on the table's D call, TRBD2. TRBV21-1 is a known pseudogene. There are 16 residues in the CDR3.

This clone was observed a few times. The chain is built from TRBV5-1 and TRBJ2-2; 9 bases map to TRBD2. The V gene's germline CDR1 is SGHRS and CDR2 YFSETQ. J was trimmed by 7 bases and V by 3 bases; bases with no gene match: 10. This CDR3 contains 16 residues. Here the CDR3 reads CASSSLAGAQVGELFF. The CDR3 nucleotides read TGCGCCAGCAGCTCCTTAGCGGGAGCTCAGGTCGGGGAGCTGTTTTTT.

V gene TRBV18 combines with J gene TRBJ2-3; no clear D gene. Germline assignment: CDR1 KGHSH and CDR2 LQKENI. This CDR3 has 15 residues. V lost 5 bases and J lost 2, with 14 bases in between. CDR3 DNA: TGTGCCAGCTCAGTTACCTTTGGGCCCACAGATACGCAGTATTTT. Translating it yields CASSVTFGPTDTQYF.

This clone was seen once. This chain connects TRBV5-1 to TRBJ2-1; a possible D gene is TRBD2 (5 bases). The CDR3 is made up of 13 amino acids. Germline V gives CDR1 SGHRS, CDR2 YFSETQ. Between the trimmed V and J ends, which lost 0 bases and 9 bases, there was a span of 10 bases. The CDR3 bases are TGCGCCAGCAGCTTGGTACCGGGGAGTGAGCAGTTCTTC. This codes for CASSLVPGSEQFF.

This chain links TRBV7-9 with TRBJ2-2; TRBD1 matches at 7 bases. The V and J ends lost 8 bases and 6 bases, in that order; junction bases with no gene match: 15. CDR3 length equals 16 residues. Germline V gene sequence: CDR1 SEHNR, CDR2 FQNEAQ (reference sequence). For the CDR3, the DNA is TGTGCCAGCCGCTCCGCGGATAGGGGGCCGTCCGGGGAGCTGTTTTTT. It is translated as CASRSADRGPSGELFF.

This clone was detected only once. The gene calls are TRBV7-2 and TRBJ2-7; 8 bases map to TRBD2. Trimming removed 0 bases from V and 4 bases from J; junction bases left unmatched: 5. The CDR3 length is 15 residues. CDR1 is SGHTA, CDR2 FQGNSA, per germline. The CDR3 sequence is CASSLASGGGYEQYF. For the CDR3, the DNA is TGTGCCAGCAGCTTAGCGTCCGGGGGGGGGTACGAGCAGTACTTC.

The chain carries TRBV28 and TRBJ2-7, with D perhaps assigned TRBD1 or TRBD2 (5 bases each). Trimming removed 6 bases at V and 6 bases at J, with 18 bases between. CDR1 is MDHEN, CDR2 SYDVKM, per germline. The length of the CDR3 is 14 residues. In nucleotides, the CDR3 is TGTGCCAGCAGGCCACCGGGACCCACCGTCGAGCAGTACTTC. This gives the protein CASRPPGPTVEQYF.

The V gene is TRBV28, the J gene TRBJ2-4; 8 positions match TRBD2. The CDR3 sequence is 15 residues long. The trim removed 7 bases at V and 0 bases at J, leaving 5 bases unmatched. Germline V gene lookup returns CDR1 MDHEN and CDR2 SYDVKM. CDR3 sequence reads: CASNRSGVAKNIQYF. The CDR3 DNA reads TGTGCCAGCAACCGTAGCGGGGTAGCCAAAAACATTCAGTACTTC.

The chain couples TRBV6-1 to TRBJ2-5, with D possibly being TRBD1 (5 bases). The CDR3 runs to 14 residues. V was shortened by 5 bases and J by 5 bases, with 15 bases between the two germline ends. Germline values: CDR1 MNHNS, CDR2 SASEGT. Written as DNA, the CDR3 is TGTGCCAGCAGTCCCAGGGTGGGCGTGGAGACCCAGTACTTC. Amino acid sequence: CASSPRVGVETQYF.

The chain couples TRBV7-9 to TRBJ2-1; TRBD2 agrees at 8 bases. Unmatched junction bases numbered 3, after V lost 1 base and J lost 4 bases. The CDR3 loop spans 15 amino acids. Germline CDR1 SEHNR, CDR2 FQNEAQ (reference sequence). The CDR3 nucleotides are TGTGCCAGCAGCTTAGGGACTAGCAGTTACAATGAGCAGTTCTTC. Translated, it gives CASSLGTSSYNEQFF.

The genes are TRBV7-2 and TRBJ2-1; a possible D gene is TRBD2 (6 bases). Germline V lookup: CDR1 SGHTA, CDR2 FQGNSA. The CDR3 extends over 15 amino acids. The ends were cut back, 1 base at V and 5 bases at J, with 12 bases in the middle. In DNA, the CDR3 is TGTGCCAGCAGCTTAGTGGAGGGTTATCACAATGAGCAGTTCTTC. Residues: CASSLVEGYHNEQFF.

The V gene is TRBV19, the J gene TRBJ2-3, with D perhaps matching TRBD1 (5 bases). This CDR3 region has 14 residues. CDR1 LNHDA and CDR2 SQIVND come from the germline V gene (reference sequence). Trimming left V 3 bases short and J 4 bases short, with 11 bases between. The DNA for the CDR3 is TGTGCCAGTAGTATTGGGCAGGGTTCAGATACGCAGTATTTT. The encoded protein is CASSIGQGSDTQYF.

This chain links TRBV2 with TRBJ2-2, with TRBD1 identical over 7 bases. The germline V gene has CDR1 SNHLY and CDR2 FYNNEI. With V trimmed by 4 bases and J by 1 base, 3 bases remained unmatched. The CDR3 sequence is 15 residues long. The CDR3 nucleotides are TGTGCCAGCAGTGCGACAGGGAGGAACACCGGGGAGCTGTTTTTT. Amino acid sequence: CASSATGRNTGELFF.

This chain connects TRBV7-9 to TRBJ2-3; 7 nucleotides agree with TRBD1. The junction had 4 bases not matched to a gene; V was cut back by 5 bases and J by 2 bases. This CDR3 region has 14 residues. CDR1 and CDR2 (germline): SEHNR, FQNEAQ (reference sequence). The CDR3 loop is CASSTGELTDTQYF. In DNA form, the CDR3 reads TGTGCCAGCAGCACAGGGGAGCTCACAGATACGCAGTATTTT.

The V and J genes are TRBV12-5 and TRBJ2-3; D is undetermined. The V and J ends lost 0 bases and 1 base respectively, with 8 bases between them. CDR1 is LGHNT, CDR2 FRNRAP, per germline. The CDR3 has 15 amino acids. CDR3 nucleotide sequence: TGTGCTAGTGGTTTGGTAGGCGGCCGCACAGATACGCAGTATTTT. Protein: CASGLVGGRTDTQYF.

V usage is TRBV10-3 and J usage is TRBJ2-7; D remains unclear. The CDR3 has 15 amino acids. The V gene's germline CDR1 is ENHRY and CDR2 SYGVKD. V lost 6 bases to trimming and J lost 0 bases, with 15 bases between them. The CDR3: CAIREGPMSSYEQYF. DNA for the CDR3: TGTGCCATCAGGGAAGGACCCATGAGCTCCTACGAGCAGTACTTC.

This clone was seen a few times. The rearrangement joins TRBV30 to TRBJ2-1; D might be TRBD1 (6 bases). The CDR3 consists of 13 residues. The V gene lost 3 bases and the J gene lost 8 bases, with 14 bases spanning the gap. Germline V gives CDR1 GTSNPN, CDR2 SVGIG (reference sequence). Written as DNA, the CDR3 is TGTGCCTGGAGGTTGGGGACATGGGATGAGCAGTTCTTC. This gives the protein CAWRLGTWDEQFF. The entire variable domain, with the rest obtained from reference TRBV30 and TRBJ2-1, is as follows: SQTIHQWPATLVQPVGSPLSLECTVEGTSNPNLYWYRQAAGRGLQLLFYSVGIGQISSEVPQNLSASRPQDRQFILSSKKLLLSDSGFYLCAWRLGTWDEQFFGPGTRLTVL.

The J gene is TRBJ2-5, the V gene TRBV5-1, with a tentative D call TRBD1 (6 bases). The end of the DNA fits TRBJ2-7 better, so the J call may be wrong. CDR3 length: 13 residues. The germline gives CDR1 SGHRS, CDR2 YFSETQ. As DNA, the CDR3 is TGCGCCAGCGCTATATCCCAGGGGTACGAGCAGTACTTC. Protein sequence: CASAISQGYEQYF.

The rearrangement joins TRBV15 to TRBJ1-4; a weak D match, TRBD1 (6 bases). The CDR3 is 15 residues long. V lost 1 base to trimming and J lost 8 bases, with 14 bases between them. Germline assignment: CDR1 LNHNV and CDR2 YYDKDF (reference sequence). The CDR3 region has the DNA TGTGCCACCAGCAGAGGCAGGGGCGCAAAGGAAAAACTGTTTTTT. It specifies CATSRGRGAKEKLFF.